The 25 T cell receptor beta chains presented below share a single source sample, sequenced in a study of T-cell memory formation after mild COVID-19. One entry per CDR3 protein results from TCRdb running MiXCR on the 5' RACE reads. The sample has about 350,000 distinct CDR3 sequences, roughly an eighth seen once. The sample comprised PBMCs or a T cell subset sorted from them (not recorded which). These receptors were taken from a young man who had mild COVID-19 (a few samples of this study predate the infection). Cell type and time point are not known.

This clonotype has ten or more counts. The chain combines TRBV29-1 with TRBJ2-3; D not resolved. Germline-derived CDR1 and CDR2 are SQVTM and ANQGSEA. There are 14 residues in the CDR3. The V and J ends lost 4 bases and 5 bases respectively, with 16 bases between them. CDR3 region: CSVVRTTLGDTQYF. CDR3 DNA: TGCAGCGTTGTTCGTACCACTCTGGGAGATACGCAGTATTTT.

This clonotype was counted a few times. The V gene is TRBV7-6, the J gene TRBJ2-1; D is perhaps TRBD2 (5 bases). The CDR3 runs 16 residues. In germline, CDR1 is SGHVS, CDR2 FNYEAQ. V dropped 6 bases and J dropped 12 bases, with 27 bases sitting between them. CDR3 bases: TGTGCCAGCAGTTCCGGAGGTTCGACCCCAAGGTTTATGCAGTTCTTC. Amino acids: CASSSGGSTPRFMQFF.

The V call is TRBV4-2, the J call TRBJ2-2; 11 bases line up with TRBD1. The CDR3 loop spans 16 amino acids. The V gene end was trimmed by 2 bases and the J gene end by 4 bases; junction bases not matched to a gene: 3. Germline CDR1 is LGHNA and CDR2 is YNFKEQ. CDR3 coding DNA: TGTGCCAGCAGCCAAAAGGGACAGGGGGGCACCGGGGAGCTGTTTTTT. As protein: CASSQKGQGGTGELFF.

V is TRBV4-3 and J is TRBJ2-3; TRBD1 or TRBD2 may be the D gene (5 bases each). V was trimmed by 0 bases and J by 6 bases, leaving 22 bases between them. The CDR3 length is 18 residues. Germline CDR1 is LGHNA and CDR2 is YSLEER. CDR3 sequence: CASSQDARALSGADTQYF. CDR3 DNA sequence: TGCGCCAGCAGCCAAGATGCCCGCGCCCTATCCGGGGCGGATACGCAGTATTTT.

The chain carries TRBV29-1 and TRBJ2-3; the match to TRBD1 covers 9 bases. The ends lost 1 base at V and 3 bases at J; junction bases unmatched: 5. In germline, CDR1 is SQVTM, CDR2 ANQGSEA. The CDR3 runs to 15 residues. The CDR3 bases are TGCAGCGTTGAAGTGACAGGGGGAGAGACAGATACGCAGTATTTT. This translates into CSVEVTGGETDTQYF.

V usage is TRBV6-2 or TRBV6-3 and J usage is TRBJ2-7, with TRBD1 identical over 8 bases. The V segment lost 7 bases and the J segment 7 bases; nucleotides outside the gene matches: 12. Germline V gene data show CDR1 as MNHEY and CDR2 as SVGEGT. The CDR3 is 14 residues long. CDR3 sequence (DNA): TGTGCCAGCACTTCCAGACAGGGGATGAGGGAGCAGTACTTC. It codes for CASTSRQGMREQYF.

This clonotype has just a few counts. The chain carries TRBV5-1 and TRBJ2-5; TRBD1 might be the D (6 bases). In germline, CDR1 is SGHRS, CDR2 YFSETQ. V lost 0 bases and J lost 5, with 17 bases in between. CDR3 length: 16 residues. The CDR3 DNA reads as TGCGCCAGCAGCTTGGGCTTCCACGGACAGCGGGAGACCCAGTACTTC. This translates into CASSLGFHGQRETQYF.

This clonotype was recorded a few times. The CDR3: CSARDKGDRGFYEQYV. The CDR3 DNA is TGCAGTGCTAGAGATAAGGGGGACAGGGGATTTTACGAGCAGTACGTC. The genes are TRBV20-1 and TRBJ2-7, with TRBD1 identical over 10 bases. Losses at the gene ends were 0 bases for V and 4 bases for J; bases not matched to a gene: 9. Germline V gives CDR1 DFQATT, CDR2 SNEGSKA (reference sequence). The CDR3 contains 16 residues.

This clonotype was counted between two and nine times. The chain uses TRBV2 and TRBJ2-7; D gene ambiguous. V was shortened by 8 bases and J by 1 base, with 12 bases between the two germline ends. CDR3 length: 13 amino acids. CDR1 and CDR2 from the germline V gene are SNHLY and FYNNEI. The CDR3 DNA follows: TGTGCCAGCGGGTCAGGCGGTTCCTACGAGCAGTACTTC. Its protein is CASGSGGSYEQYF. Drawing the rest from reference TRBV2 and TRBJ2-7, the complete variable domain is EPEVTQTPSHQVTQMGQEVILRCVPISNHLYFYWYRQILGQKVEFLVSFYNNEISEKSEIFDDQFSVERPDGSNFTLKIRSTKLEDSAMYFCASGSGGSYEQYFGPGTRLTVT.

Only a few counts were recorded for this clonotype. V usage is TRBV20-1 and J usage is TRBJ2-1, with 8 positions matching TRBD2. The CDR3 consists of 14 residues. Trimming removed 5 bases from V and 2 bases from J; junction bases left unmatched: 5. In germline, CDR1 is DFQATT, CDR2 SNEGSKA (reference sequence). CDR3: CSAVTTSAYNEQFF. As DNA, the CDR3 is TGCAGTGCTGTTACGACTAGCGCCTACAATGAGCAGTTCTTC.

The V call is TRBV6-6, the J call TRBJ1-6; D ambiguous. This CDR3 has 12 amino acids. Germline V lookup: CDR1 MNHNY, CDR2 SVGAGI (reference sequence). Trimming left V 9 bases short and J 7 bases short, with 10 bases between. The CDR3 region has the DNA TGTGCCAGTAATACGGGGAATTCACCCCTCCACTTT. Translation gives CASNTGNSPLHF.

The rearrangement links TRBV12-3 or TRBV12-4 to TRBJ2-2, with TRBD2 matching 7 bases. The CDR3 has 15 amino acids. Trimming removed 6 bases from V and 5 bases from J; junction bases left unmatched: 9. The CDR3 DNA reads TGTGCCAGCAGCTCCGGGACTATCAGGACCGGGGAGCTGTTTTTT. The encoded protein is CASSSGTIRTGELFF.

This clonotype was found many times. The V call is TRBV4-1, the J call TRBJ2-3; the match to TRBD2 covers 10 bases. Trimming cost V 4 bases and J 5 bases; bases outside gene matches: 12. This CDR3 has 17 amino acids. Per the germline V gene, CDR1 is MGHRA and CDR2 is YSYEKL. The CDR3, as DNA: TGCGCCAGCAGCCTCCTATTAATAGCGGGGGGAAAAGATACGCAGTATTTT. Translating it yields CASSLLLIAGGKDTQYF.

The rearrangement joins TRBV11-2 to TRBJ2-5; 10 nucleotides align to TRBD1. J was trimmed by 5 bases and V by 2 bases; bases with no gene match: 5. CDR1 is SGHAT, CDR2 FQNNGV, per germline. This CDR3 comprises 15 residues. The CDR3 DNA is TGTGCCAGCAGCTTATCCCCGACAGGGGGCGAGACCCAGTACTTC. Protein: CASSLSPTGGETQYF.

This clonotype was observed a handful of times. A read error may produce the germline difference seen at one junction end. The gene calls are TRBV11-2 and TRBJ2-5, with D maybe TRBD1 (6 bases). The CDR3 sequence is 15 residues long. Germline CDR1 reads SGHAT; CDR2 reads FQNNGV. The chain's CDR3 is CASSVDRTRGETQYF. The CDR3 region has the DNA TGTGCCAGCAGCGTAGACAGGACCCGAGGGGAGACCCAGTACTTC.

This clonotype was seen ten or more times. The CDR3 DNA sequence: TGTGCCATCAGTGTCTCGGGGCAGGGGTCCTACGAGCAGTACTTC. Encoded protein: CAISVSGQGSYEQYF. The genes are TRBV10-3 and TRBJ2-7, with TRBD1 as a possible D gene (6 bases). The ends were cut back, 4 bases at V and 1 base at J, with 14 bases in the middle. The CDR3 runs to 15 residues. The germline V gene has CDR1 ENHRY and CDR2 SYGVKD.

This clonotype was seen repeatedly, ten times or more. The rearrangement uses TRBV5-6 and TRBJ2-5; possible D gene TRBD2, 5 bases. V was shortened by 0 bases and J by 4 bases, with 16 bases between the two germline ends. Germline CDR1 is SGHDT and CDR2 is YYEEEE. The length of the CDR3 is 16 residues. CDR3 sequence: CASSLGGRGDPETQYF. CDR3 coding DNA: TGTGCCAGCAGCTTGGGAGGGCGAGGCGATCCAGAGACCCAGTACTTC. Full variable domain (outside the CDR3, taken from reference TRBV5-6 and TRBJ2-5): DAGVTQSPTHLIKTRGQQVTLRCSPKSGHDTVSWYQQALGQGPQFIFQYYEEEERQRGNFPDRFSGHQFPNYSSELNVNALLLGDSALYLCASSLGGRGDPETQYFGPGTRLLVL.

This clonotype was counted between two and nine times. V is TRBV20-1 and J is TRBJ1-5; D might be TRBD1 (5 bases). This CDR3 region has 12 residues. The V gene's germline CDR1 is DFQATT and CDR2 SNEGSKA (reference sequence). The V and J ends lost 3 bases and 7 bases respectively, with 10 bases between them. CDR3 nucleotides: TGCAGTGCTAGCGTAAAGGGGCAGCCCCAGCATTTT. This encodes CSASVKGQPQHF.

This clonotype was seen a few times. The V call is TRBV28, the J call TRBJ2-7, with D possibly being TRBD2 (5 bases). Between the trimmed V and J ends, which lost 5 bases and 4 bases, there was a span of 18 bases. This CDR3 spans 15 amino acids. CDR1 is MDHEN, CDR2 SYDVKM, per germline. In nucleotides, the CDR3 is TGTGCCAGCAGTCGCTCGCGGGTGATTAAATACGAGCAGTACGTC. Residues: CASSRSRVIKYEQYV.

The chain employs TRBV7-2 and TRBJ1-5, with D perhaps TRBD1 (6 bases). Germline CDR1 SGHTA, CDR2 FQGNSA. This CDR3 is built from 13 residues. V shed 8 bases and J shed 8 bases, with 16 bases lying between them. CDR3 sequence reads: CASSRGDGKPQHF. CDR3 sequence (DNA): TGTGCCAGCTCGAGGGGGGATGGGAAGCCCCAGCATTTT.

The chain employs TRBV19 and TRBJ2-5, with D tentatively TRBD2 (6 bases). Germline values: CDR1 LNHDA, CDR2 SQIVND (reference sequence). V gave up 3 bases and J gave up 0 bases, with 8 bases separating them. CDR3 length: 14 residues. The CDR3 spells CASSIGGYQETQYF. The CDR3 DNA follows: TGTGCCAGTAGTATCGGAGGGTACCAAGAGACCCAGTACTTC.

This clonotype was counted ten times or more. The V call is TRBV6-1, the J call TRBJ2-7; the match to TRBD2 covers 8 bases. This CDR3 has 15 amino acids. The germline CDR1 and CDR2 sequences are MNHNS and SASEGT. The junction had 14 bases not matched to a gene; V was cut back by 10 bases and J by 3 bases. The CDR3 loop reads CAIREGPTLDYEQYV. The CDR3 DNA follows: TGTGCCATACGGGAGGGCCCCACCTTAGACTACGAGCAGTACGTC.

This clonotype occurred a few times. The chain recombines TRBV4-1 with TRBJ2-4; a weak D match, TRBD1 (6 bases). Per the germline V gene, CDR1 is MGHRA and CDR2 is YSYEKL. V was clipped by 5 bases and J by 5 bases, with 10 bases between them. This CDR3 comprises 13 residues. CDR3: CASSRTVENIQYF. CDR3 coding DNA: TGCGCCAGCAGCAGGACAGTAGAAAACATTCAGTACTTC.

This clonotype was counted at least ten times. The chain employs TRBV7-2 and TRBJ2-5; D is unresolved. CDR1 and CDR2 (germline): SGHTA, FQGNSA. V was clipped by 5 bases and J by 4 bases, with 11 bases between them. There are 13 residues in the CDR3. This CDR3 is CASSTRLTETQYF. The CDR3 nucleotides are TGTGCCAGCAGCACGCGTTTAACAGAGACCCAGTACTTC.

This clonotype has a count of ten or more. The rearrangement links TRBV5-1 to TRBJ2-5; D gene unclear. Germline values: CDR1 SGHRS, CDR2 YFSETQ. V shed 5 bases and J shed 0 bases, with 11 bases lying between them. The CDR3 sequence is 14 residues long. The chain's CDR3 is CASRTLGYQETQYF. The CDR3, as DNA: TGCGCCAGCAGGACCCTAGGTTACCAAGAGACCCAGTACTTC.